The 14 T cell receptor beta chains given below trace back to one sample, sequenced in a study of CD8 T cells in ankylosing spondylitis. Whole-study results and caveats: Seemingly distinctive of ankylosing spondylitis blood was a TCR beta motif formed by eight highly homologous variants.

TCRdb passed the 5' RACE reads through MiXCR, listing each CDR3 protein once. The table shows fewer than 400,000 distinct CDR3 sequences, with around 7.6% occurring only once. These TCRs are of unknown antigen specificity. Material for sequencing was blood, either unsorted or a sorted T cell fraction (not recorded which). The receptors shown here come from a male donor with ankylosing spondylitis.

V is TRBV3-1 and J is TRBJ2-5; maybe TRBD1 (6 bases). The CDR3 contains 17 residues. The germline V gene has CDR1 LGHDT and CDR2 YNNKEL (reference sequence). The ends were cut back, 2 bases at V and 5 bases at J, with 21 bases in the middle. The CDR3 reads CASSQQIGQPAWETQYF. The CDR3 DNA reads as TGTGCCAGCAGCCAACAAATCGGACAGCCAGCATGGGAGACCCAGTACTTC.

This clonotype has at least ten counts. V gene TRBV9 combines with J gene TRBJ2-5, with a tentative D call TRBD1 (6 bases). The CDR3 has 14 amino acids. CDR1 and CDR2 from the germline V gene are SGDLS and YYNGEE. V lost 0 bases, J lost 2 bases, and 8 bases lay in between. CDR3 sequence: CASSVGQGQETQYF. In DNA, the CDR3 is TGTGCCAGCAGCGTAGGCCAGGGGCAAGAGACCCAGTACTTC. Based on the CDR3 plus reference TRBV9 and TRBJ2-5, the full variable domain is DSGVTQTPKHLITATGQRVTLRCSPRSGDLSVYWYQQSLDQGLQFLIQYYNGEERAKGNILERFSAQQFPDLHSELNLSSLELGDSALYFCASSVGQGQETQYFGPGTRLLVL.

The rearrangement uses TRBV27 and TRBJ2-5; 9 bases match TRBD2. Per the germline V gene, CDR1 is MNHEY and CDR2 is SMNVEV (reference sequence). V dropped 9 bases and J dropped 1; count of bases not matched to a gene: 0. This CDR3 contains 12 residues. CDR3 nucleotide sequence: TGTGCCAGACTAGCGGGCCAAGAGACCCAGTACTTC. Translation gives CARLAGQETQYF.

This chain connects TRBV7-2 to TRBJ2-1, with D tentatively TRBD1 or TRBD2 (5 bases each). The V end was cut by 5 bases, the J end by 7 bases, with 15 bases between. CDR1 SGHTA and CDR2 FQGNSA come from the germline V gene. The CDR3 spans 14 residues. Here the CDR3 DNA reads TGTGCCAGCAGCCTTGGGGGAAATCTAAATGAGCAGTTCTTC. It translates to CASSLGGNLNEQFF.

This clonotype was seen a few times. This chain connects TRBV4-2 to TRBJ2-5; 7 bases are shared with TRBD2. J gave up 5 bases and V 0 bases, and 9 bases lay outside the gene matches. CDR1 and CDR2 (germline): LGHNA, YNFKEQ. The CDR3 loop spans 16 amino acids. The CDR3 DNA reads TGTGCCAGCAGCCAAGATATGGCGGGAGCGGGGGAGACCCAGTACTTC. It is translated as CASSQDMAGAGETQYF.

The J gene is TRBJ2-2, the V gene TRBV11-2; TRBD1 agrees at 9 bases. J gave up 0 bases and V 5 bases, and 19 bases lay outside the gene matches. This CDR3 is built from 21 residues. Per germline, CDR1 SGHAT and CDR2 FQNNGV. CDR3 nucleotide sequence: TGTGCCAGCAGCCCTGGACCGGGACAGGGAAGTAGCGGAGCGAACACCGGGGAGCTGTTTTTT. This encodes CASSPGPGQGSSGANTGELFF.

V usage is TRBV28 and J usage is TRBJ2-7, with D hard to call. Looked up from germline, CDR1 is MDHEN and CDR2 is SYDVKM. The germline V and J ends were trimmed by 8 bases and 2 bases, with 7 bases remaining between them. The CDR3 runs to 11 residues. The CDR3 region is CASAGPYEQYF. The CDR3, as DNA: TGTGCCAGCGCTGGTCCCTACGAGCAGTACTTC.

This chain uses TRBV12-3 or TRBV12-4 with TRBJ2-7; 7 bases align to TRBD2. The V segment lost 5 bases and the J segment 3 bases; nucleotides outside the gene matches: 7. CDR3 length: 14 residues. Written as DNA, the CDR3 is TGTGCCAGCAGTCCTACTAGCGCCTACTACGAGCAGTACTTC. Its translation: CASSPTSAYYEQYF.

This clonotype appeared many times. This sequence joins TRBV7-9 and TRBJ2-3; D perhaps matches TRBD2 (5 bases). CDR1 is SEHNR, CDR2 FQNEAQ, per germline (reference sequence). V lost 0 bases, J lost 9 bases, and 13 bases lay in between. This CDR3 region has 14 residues. CDR3 sequence (DNA): TGTGCCAGCAGCTTAGCTTCCTCCTCGGGGACGCAGTATTTT. This codes for CASSLASSSGTQYF.

This clonotype was counted only a few times. The chain recombines TRBV15 with TRBJ1-5; D is unresolved. This CDR3 spans 14 amino acids. Germline CDR1 reads LNHNV; CDR2 reads YYDKDF (reference sequence). Trimming removed 6 bases from V and 2 bases from J, with 11 bases in between. CDR3 in DNA: TGTGCCACCAGGCCGGCCCCGGGCAATCAGCCCCAGCATTTT. Protein product: CATRPAPGNQPQHF.

This clonotype has a count of ten or more. The chain carries TRBV7-9 and TRBJ1-4; 8 positions agree with TRBD1. CDR3 length equals 16 residues. V gave up 7 bases and J gave up 7 bases; unmatched junction bases: 14. Germline CDR1 reads SEHNR; CDR2 reads FQNEAQ (reference sequence). Here the CDR3 reads CASIPGPGQAVEKLFF. CDR3 sequence (DNA): TGTGCCAGCATCCCTGGGCCGGGACAGGCGGTTGAAAAACTGTTTTTT. Looking up the rest from reference TRBV7-9 and TRBJ1-4 gives the full variable domain: DTGVSQNPRHKITKRGQNVTFRCDPISEHNRLYWYRQTLGQGPEFLTYFQNEAQLEKSRLLSDRFSAERPKGSFSTLEIQRTEQGDSAMYLCASIPGPGQAVEKLFFGSGTQLSVL.

Only a few counts were recorded for this clonotype. The chain links TRBV7-2 to TRBJ1-1; a possible D gene is TRBD1 (5 bases). The V end was cut by 2 bases, the J end by 0 bases, with 13 bases between. This CDR3 has 16 amino acids. CDR1 SGHTA and CDR2 FQGNSA come from the germline V gene. The CDR3 nucleotides are TGTGCCAGCAGCTTAATGCCAGGGTGGTTGAACACTGAAGCTTTCTTT. Translation: CASSLMPGWLNTEAFF.

In its sample, this clonotype was seen many times. The chain employs TRBV20-1 and TRBJ2-1; TRBD2 aligns across 12 bases. The germline gives CDR1 DFQATT, CDR2 SNEGSKA (reference sequence). V lost 0 bases, J lost 7 bases, and 4 bases stayed unmatched. The CDR3 is 15 amino acids. The CDR3 nucleotides are TGCAGTGCTAGAGATCCTAGCGGGAGGGCAAATGAGCAGTTCTTC. Its translation is CSARDPSGRANEQFF.

A note on this clonotype: A much larger clone lies one base from this, so it may be a read error. The chain joins TRBV5-1 to TRBJ2-3; 14 bases are shared with TRBD2. The CDR3 has 16 residues. CDR1 and CDR2 (germline): SGHRS, YFSETQ. With 3 bases clipped from V and 7 bases from J, the junction kept 7 bases outside the gene matches. The CDR3 DNA sequence: TGCGCCAGCAGCTGGGGGACTAGCGGGAGAGCAAATACGCAGTATTTT. Residues: CASSWGTSGRANTQYF.